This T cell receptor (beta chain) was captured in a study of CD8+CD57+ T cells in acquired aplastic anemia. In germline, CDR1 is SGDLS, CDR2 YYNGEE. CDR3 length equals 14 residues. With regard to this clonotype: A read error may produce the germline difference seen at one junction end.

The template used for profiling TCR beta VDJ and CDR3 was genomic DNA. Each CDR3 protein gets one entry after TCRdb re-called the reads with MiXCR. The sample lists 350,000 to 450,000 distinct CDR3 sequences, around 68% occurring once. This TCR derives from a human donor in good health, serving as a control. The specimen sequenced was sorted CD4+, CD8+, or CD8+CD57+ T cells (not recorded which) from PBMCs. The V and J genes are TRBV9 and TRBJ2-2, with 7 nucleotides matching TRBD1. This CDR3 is CASSPTEGAGTDIF. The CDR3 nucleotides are TGTGCCAGCAGCCCCACCGAGGGGGCAGGCACAGATATTTTT.